Many counts were recorded for the clone carrying this TCR beta chain. Antigen: not known. This entry comes from a study of T cell repertoires in cytomegalovirus infection. TCRdb recomputed calls from the reads with MiXCR, one row per CDR3 protein. Altogether about 490,000 distinct CDR3 sequences are present, approximately 10% being singletons, with the ten largest covering more than 8.5%. V was shortened by 7 bases and J by 1 base, with 10 bases between the two germline ends. The CDR3 loop spans 13 amino acids. Germline CDR1 LNHDA, CDR2 SQIVND (reference sequence). Points from the study as a whole: Predominance within the ex vivo response was attributable to HLA-C-restricted CMV-specific TCR beta clonotypes. Identification of carriers of CMV plus the relevant HLA was performed using cumulative public TCR beta family frequency.

V gene TRBV19 combines with J gene TRBJ2-5; no clear D. Sequencing was carried out using PBMCs. This sequence was found in a human donor in good health (CMV status not recorded). Some clones in this sample may be carry-over from other donors' samples. CDR3 protein: CASNSVPQETQYF. CDR3 coding DNA: TGTGCCAGTAATTCGGTTCCCCAAGAGACCCAGTACTTC.